Listed below are T cell receptor beta chains from one sample, sequenced in a study of blood T cell repertoires in COVID-19. TCRdb's copy holds only in-frame clones and misses some; the assay was immunoSEQ multiplex PCR. The sample has 350,000 to 400,000 clones, about nine tenths seen once. Sequenced: PBMCs or T cells enriched from blood (not recorded which). The receptors were gathered from a woman between 25 and 40 years old who had recovered from COVID-19. Both conserved end residues are part of each CDR3.

J gene: TRBJ2-2; V gene: TRBV18; CDR3 protein: CASSPVFSGSGGELFF
J gene: TRBJ1-5; V gene: TRBV12-3/TRBV12-4; CDR3 protein: CASGPLLGQPQHF
J gene: TRBJ1-6; V gene: TRBV19; CDR3 protein: CATSTEGSPLHF
J gene: TRBJ2-3; V gene: TRBV10-1; CDR3 protein: CASSDPSPGTSGSSTQYF
J gene: TRBJ2-7; V gene: TRBV11-2; CDR3 protein: CASSLGQAHEQYF
J gene: TRBJ1-1; V gene: TRBV4-3; CDR3 protein: CASSQQLGGGNTEAFF
J gene: TRBJ1-2; V gene: TRBV7-3; CDR3 protein: CASSMTGVGYTF
J gene: TRBJ1-1; V gene: TRBV7-3; CDR3 protein: CASSPSGDTEAFF
J gene: TRBJ2-5; V gene: TRBV11-2; CDR3 protein: CASSLDHQAETQYF
J gene: TRBJ1-1; V gene: TRBV18; CDR3 protein: CASSPPTGVNTEAFF
J gene: TRBJ2-1; V gene: TRBV5-1; CDR3 protein: CASSLAGAGATNNEQFF
J gene: TRBJ1-1; V gene: TRBV9; CDR3 protein: CASSVETETEAFF
J gene: TRBJ1-5; V gene: TRBV25-1; CDR3 protein: CASSPHRQGSNQPQHF
J gene: TRBJ1-5; V gene: TRBV2; CDR3 protein: CASSEAGVDQPQHF
J gene: TRBJ1-2; V gene: TRBV7-9; CDR3 protein: CASSPDFGYTF
J gene: TRBJ1-4; V gene: TRBV4-2; CDR3 protein: CASKNRPGEDEKLFF
J gene: TRBJ1-6; V gene: TRBV11-2; CDR3 protein: CASSPRWGQQDNSPLHF
J gene: TRBJ1-2; V gene: TRBV9; CDR3 protein: CASSAGRGNNYGYTF
J gene: TRBJ1-4; V gene: TRBV7-2; CDR3 protein: CASSSLTIRRDEKLFF
J gene: TRBJ1-5; V gene: TRBV12-3/TRBV12-4; CDR3 protein: CASSFQGGQPQHF
J gene: TRBJ1-1; V gene: TRBV6-5; CDR3 protein: CASSYLGQARGTEAFF
J gene: TRBJ1-2; V gene: TRBV5-5; CDR3 protein: CASSLEGNYGYTF
J gene: TRBJ2-1; V gene: TRBV27; CDR3 protein: CASSFGRSDSYNEQFF